This T cell receptor (beta chain) comes out of a study of blood T cell repertoires in COVID-19. Study details: Material from acute and convalescent COVID-19 was sourced from the United States, Italy and Spain. The analysed material was cDNA or gDNA that came from T cells, B-cell-depleted T cells, or PBMCs.

Germline CDR1 and CDR2: SEHNR and FQNEAQ (reference sequence). The CDR3 spans 15 residues. V was cut by 7 bases and J by 0 bases, with 14 bases left in between. How the authors handled the data: Estimation of nucleated cell counts relied on the amplification of reference gene primers. The repertoire was sequenced with immunoSEQ multiplex PCR; TCRdb's copy has only in-frame clones and lacks some. V, J and clone size derive from that table, while D and trimming were established from the DNA sequence. The sample includes 300,000 to 400,000 clones, under 95% seen only once; the top ten take 2.5% to 4%. The receptor was isolated from a woman aged 18-30 years who had recovered from COVID-19. The gene calls are TRBV7-9 and TRBJ2-3; D unclear. The sequencing input was peripheral blood. The CDR3 sequence: CASTLGLSSTDTQYF. Written as DNA, the CDR3 is TGTGCCAGCACCTTGGGTCTATCTAGCACAGATACGCAGTATTTT.